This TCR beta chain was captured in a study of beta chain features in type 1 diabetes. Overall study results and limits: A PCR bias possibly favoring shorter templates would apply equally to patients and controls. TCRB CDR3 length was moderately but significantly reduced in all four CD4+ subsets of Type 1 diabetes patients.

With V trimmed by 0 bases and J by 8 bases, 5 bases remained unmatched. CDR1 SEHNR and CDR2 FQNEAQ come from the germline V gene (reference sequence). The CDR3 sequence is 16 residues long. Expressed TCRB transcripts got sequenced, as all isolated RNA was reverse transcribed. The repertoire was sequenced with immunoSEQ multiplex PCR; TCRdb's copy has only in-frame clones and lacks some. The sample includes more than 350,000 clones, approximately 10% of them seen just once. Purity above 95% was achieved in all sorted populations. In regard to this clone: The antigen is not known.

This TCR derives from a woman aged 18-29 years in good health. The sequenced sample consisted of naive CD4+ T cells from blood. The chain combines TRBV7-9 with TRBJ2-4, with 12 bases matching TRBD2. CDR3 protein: CASSLATSGRGDIQYF. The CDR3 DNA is TGTGCCAGCAGCTTAGCGACTAGCGGGAGAGGTGACATTCAGTACTTC.